This is a list of T cell receptor beta chains from one sample in a study of T cell repertoires in cytomegalovirus infection. Via MiXCR, TCRdb re-called the reads, giving one row per CDR3 protein. The table includes around 230,000 distinct CDR3 sequences, roughly 6.5% detected once. Sequencing used PBMCs. The receptors come from a human donor in good health (CMV status not recorded). Some clones in this sample may be carry-over from other donors' samples. The CDR3 runs from the conserved cysteine through the conserved F or W. The D gene is left open where the match is weak. Rows may omit the clone size; those that give it use once, few, many or a size class.

>TRBV6-6|TRBJ2-7|TRBD1|many
CASSYGTGNFYEQYF
TGTGCCAGCAGTTATGGGACAGGGAATTTCTACGAGCAGTACTTC
>TRBV2|TRBJ2-2|-|many
CASTRTINTGELFF
TGTGCCAGCACCCGGACGATCAACACCGGGGAGCTGTTTTTT
>TRBV28|TRBJ2-2|-|many
CASSLAGQTGELFF
TGTGCCAGCAGTTTAGCCGGACAGACCGGGGAGCTGTTTTTT
>TRBV7-2|TRBJ2-1|-|many
CASSLSWADNQFF
TGTGCCAGCAGCTTAAGTTGGGCAGATAATCAGTTCTTC
>TRBV18|TRBJ2-5|-|many
CASSLTPGPPQETQYF
TGTGCCAGCTCTTTAACCCCAGGGCCCCCACAAGAGACCCAGTACTTC
>TRBV20-1|TRBJ2-3|-|-
CSARVAGSTDTQYF
TGCAGTGCTAGAGTGGCGGGGAGCACAGATACGCAGTATTTT
>TRBV29-1|TRBJ2-5|TRBD1|few
CSVRQGGETQYF
TGCAGCGTCCGACAGGGTGGAGAGACCCAGTACTTC
>TRBV7-2|TRBJ1-1|-|medium-sized
CASRPGTVEAFF
TGTGCCAGCAGGCCCGGGACGGTTGAAGCTTTCTTT
>TRBV6-2/TRBV6-3|TRBJ2-6|TRBD1|many
CASRKTGAGANVLTF
TGTGCCAGCAGGAAGACAGGGGCCGGGGCCAACGTCCTGACTTTC
>TRBV7-2|TRBJ2-2|TRBD2|many
CASSLRSGGTGELFF
TGTGCCAGCAGCTTACGTAGCGGGGGGACCGGGGAGCTGTTTTTT
>TRBV28|TRBJ2-1|TRBD1|many
CASSLEGAVGDEQFF
TGTGCCAGCAGTTTAGAGGGGGCGGTGGGGGATGAGCAGTTCTTC
>TRBV6-5|TRBJ1-5|TRBD1|many
CASSLRTGGKGQPQHF
TGTGCCAGCAGTTTACGGACAGGGGGGAAAGGACAGCCCCAGCATTTT
>TRBV4-3|TRBJ1-1|-|many
CASSRGKNTEAFF
TGCGCCAGCAGCCGGGGGAAGAACACTGAAGCTTTCTTT
>TRBV5-1|TRBJ2-3|-|many
CASSFLQGDTQYF
TGCGCCAGCAGCTTTCTCCAAGGAGATACGCAGTATTTT
>TRBV28|TRBJ1-4|-|many
CASSLGLTNEKLFF
TGTGCCAGCAGTCTCGGACTAACTAATGAAAAACTGTTTTTT
>TRBV28|TRBJ1-2|TRBD1|many
CASSLGRTGNGYTF
TGTGCCAGCAGCCTCGGAAGGACAGGGAATGGCTACACCTTC
>TRBV7-9|TRBJ2-7|TRBD1|many
CASSEGTAYEQYF
TGTGCCAGCAGCGAGGGGACAGCCTACGAGCAGTACTTC
>TRBV7-2|TRBJ1-5|-|many
CASSLQGDQPQHF
TGTGCCAGCAGCTTACAGGGCGATCAGCCCCAGCATTTT
>TRBV7-2|TRBJ2-7|-|many
CASRPPGVYEQYF
TGTGCCAGCAGGCCCCCAGGGGTTTACGAGCAGTACTTC
>TRBV4-3|TRBJ1-5|-|many
CASSQDRTADQPQHF
TGCGCCAGCAGCCAAGATCGTACAGCCGATCAGCCCCAGCATTTT
>TRBV6-2/TRBV6-3|TRBJ2-7|-|many
CASKGYPRIYEQYF
TGTGCCAGTAAGGGCTACCCGCGGATCTACGAGCAGTACTTC
>TRBV4-1|TRBJ1-2|TRBD1|many
CASSQALTYGTAYGYTF
TGCGCCAGCAGCCAAGCCCTTACGTACGGGACAGCCTATGGCTACACCTTC
>TRBV7-8|TRBJ1-5|-|many
CASSPLLGQLNQPQHF
TGTGCCAGCAGCCCACTCCTGGGACAACTCAATCAGCCCCAGCATTTT
>TRBV2|TRBJ2-2|-|many
CASSEDSNTGELFF
TGTGCCAGCAGTGAAGACAGTAACACCGGGGAGCTGTTTTTT